Below, one T cell receptor beta chain is given with its context. What it recognizes is unknown. The sample belongs to a study of T cell responses to AZD1222 COVID-19 vaccine. Study-wide results and limits: Targeting of unmutated variant regions was reportedly seen in nearly half of spike-specific TCRs. In a largely white British group with more females than males, clonal diversity was possibly underestimated.

The V end was cut by 7 bases, the J end by 5 bases, with 17 bases between. Germline values: CDR1 LNHDA, CDR2 SQIVND (reference sequence). The CDR3 contains 14 residues. The table came from immunoSEQ multiplex PCR; TCRdb's copy has only in-frame clones and leaves some out. The sample carries roughly 150,000 clones, 90% to 95% recorded once. The V gene is TRBV19, the J gene TRBJ1-2; perhaps TRBD1 as D (5 bases). The sequence came from an adult who received the AZD1222 COVID-19 vaccine. The sequenced sample was peripheral blood, obtained 28 days after the second AZD1222 dose. CDR3 nucleotide sequence: TGTGCCAGTAACCCACGGGGGATAGGATATGGCTACACCTTC. This codes for CASNPRGIGYGYTF.